The 3 T cell receptor beta chains reported below all come from one sample, sequenced in a study of shared clonotypes between healthy human individuals. Sequencing was performed with immunoSEQ multiplex PCR; in TCRdb, only in-frame clones are kept and a portion is missing. The data show about 1 million clones, about 75% seen once. Sequencing was performed on memory CD4+ T cells sorted from blood. Subset indicated: CD45RA-negative fraction. The receptors were gathered from a man younger than 35 in good health.

V usage is TRBV27 and J usage is TRBJ2-2; 8 bases fit TRBD1. This CDR3 has 17 amino acids. V shed 2 bases, J shed 6 bases, and the junction held 11 bases outside the gene matches. Germline V gives CDR1 MNHEY, CDR2 SMNVEV (reference sequence). The CDR3 sequence: CASSLPLGTGRSGELFF. Here the CDR3 DNA reads TGTGCCAGCAGTTTACCTCTCGGGACAGGAAGATCCGGGGAGCTGTTTTTT.

As concerns this clone: The same CDR3 arises from other DNA sequences in this sample as well. The gene calls are TRBV30 and TRBJ1-1; a weak D match, TRBD1 (6 bases). Germline V gives CDR1 GTSNPN, CDR2 SVGIG (reference sequence). The CDR3 has 12 amino acids. V was pared by 4 bases and J by 3 bases, with 9 bases between. The CDR3 region has the DNA TGTGCCTGGAACCCAGGGGACACTGAAGCTTTCTTT. Its translation: CAWNPGDTEAFF.

This clone turned up a few times. The V gene is TRBV12-5, the J gene TRBJ2-2; the D gene is possibly TRBD1 (6 bases). V lost 5 bases and J lost 6, with 19 bases in between. This CDR3 comprises 16 residues. The germline V gene has CDR1 LGHNT and CDR2 FRNRAP. CDR3 protein: CASGTRGGPTPGELFF. The CDR3 DNA is TGTGCTAGTGGTACCCGAGGGGGACCCACCCCCGGGGAGCTGTTTTTT. The full variable domain, rest sourced from reference TRBV12-5 and TRBJ2-2, is DARVTQTPRHKVTEMGQEVTMRCQPILGHNTVFWYRQTMMQGLELLAYFRNRAPLDDSGMPKDRFSAEMPDATLATLKIQPSEPRDSAVYFCASGTRGGPTPGELFFGEGSRLTVL.